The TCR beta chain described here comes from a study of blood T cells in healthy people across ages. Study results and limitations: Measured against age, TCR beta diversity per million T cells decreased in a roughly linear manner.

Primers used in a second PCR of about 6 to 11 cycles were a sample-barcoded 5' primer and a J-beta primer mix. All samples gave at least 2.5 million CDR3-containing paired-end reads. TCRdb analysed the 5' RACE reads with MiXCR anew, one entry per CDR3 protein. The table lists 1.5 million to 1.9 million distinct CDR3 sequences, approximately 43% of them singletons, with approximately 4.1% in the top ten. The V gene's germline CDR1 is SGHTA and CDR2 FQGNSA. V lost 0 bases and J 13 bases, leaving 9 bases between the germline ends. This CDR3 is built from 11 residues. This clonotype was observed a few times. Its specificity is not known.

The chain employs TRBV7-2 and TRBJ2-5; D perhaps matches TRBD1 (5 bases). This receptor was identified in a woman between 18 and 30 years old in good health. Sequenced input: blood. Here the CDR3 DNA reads TGTGCCAGCAGCTTAGCGTCCAGGGTGTACTTC. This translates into CASSLASRVYF. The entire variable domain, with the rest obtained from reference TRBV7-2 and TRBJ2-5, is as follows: GAGVSQSPSNKVTEKGKDVELRCDPISGHTALYWYRQSLGQGLEFLIYFQGNSAPDKSGLPSDRFSAERTGGSVSTLTIQRTQQEDSAVYLCASSLASRVYFGPGTRLLVL.